These 26 T cell receptor beta chains came from one sample sequenced in a study of blood T cell repertoires in COVID-19. Profiling relied on immunoSEQ multiplex PCR, and the TCRdb table lists in-frame clones only, not all of them. This table has some 140,000 clones, about 80% appearing once. The sequenced material came from peripheral blood. These receptors came from a woman of 80 years or more with acute or convalescent COVID-19.

Only a few counts were recorded for this clone. The chain uses TRBV12-5 and TRBJ2-1, with a possible D match to TRBD1 (6 bases). Germline-derived CDR1 and CDR2 are LGHNT and FRNRAP. V lost 3 bases, J lost 2 bases, and 17 bases lay in between. This CDR3 region has 17 residues. DNA of the CDR3: TGTGCTAGTGGTTTCGGACAGTCCCAGTCCCCCTACAATGAGCAGTTCTTC. Amino acid sequence: CASGFGQSQSPYNEQFF. Together with reference TRBV12-5 and TRBJ2-1, the CDR3 gives the full variable domain: DARVTQTPRHKVTEMGQEVTMRCQPILGHNTVFWYRQTMMQGLELLAYFRNRAPLDDSGMPKDRFSAEMPDATLATLKIQPSEPRDSAVYFCASGFGQSQSPYNEQFFGPGTRLTVL.

This clone was counted only a few times. The rearrangement links TRBV7-8 to TRBJ1-2; D gene uncertain. Trimming removed 1 base from V and 5 bases from J, with 11 bases in between. The CDR3 totals 14 residues. Germline V gene sequence: CDR1 SGHVS, CDR2 FQNEAQ. The CDR3 DNA follows: TGTGCCAGCAGCTTAGATGCCGAGAAATATGGCTACACCTTC. It codes for CASSLDAEKYGYTF.

This rearrangement joins TRBV10-3 to TRBJ1-5; D not certain. The CDR3 loop spans 13 amino acids. From germline, CDR1 is ENHRY and CDR2 SYGVKD. Trimming stripped 5 bases from V and 5 bases from J, with 10 bases between. CDR3 sequence: CAISSRSDQPQHF. The CDR3 DNA sequence: TGTGCCATCAGTTCACGGTCGGATCAGCCCCAGCATTTT.

V gene TRBV11-2 combines with J gene TRBJ1-3; the D gene is possibly TRBD1 (6 bases). The CDR3 length is 16 residues. Germline loops: CDR1 SGHAT, CDR2 FQNNGV. Trimming left V 4 bases short and J 4 bases short, with 17 bases between. The CDR3 is CASSSNPGQMGNTIYF. The CDR3, as DNA: TGTGCCAGCAGCTCCAATCCCGGACAGATGGGAAACACCATATATTTT.

This clone has just one count. V gene TRBV27 combines with J gene TRBJ1-1, with D possibly matching TRBD1 (6 bases). Germline-derived CDR1 and CDR2 are MNHEY and SMNVEV (reference sequence). The V end was cut by 2 bases, the J end by 4 bases, with 11 bases between. The CDR3 sequence is 14 residues long. The CDR3 is CASSLVGAGTEAFF. In DNA, the CDR3 is TGTGCCAGCAGTTTAGTGGGGGCGGGCACTGAAGCTTTCTTT.

CDR3 DNA sequence: TGTGCCAGCAGCACCGGACAGGGGGCCGCTTTCTTT. Encoded protein: CASSTGQGAAFF. This rearrangement joins TRBV7-9 to TRBJ1-1; 11 positions match TRBD1. The CDR3 has 12 residues. Losses at the gene ends were 5 bases for V and 11 bases for J; bases not matched to a gene: 4. From germline, CDR1 is SEHNR and CDR2 FQNEAQ (reference sequence). Based on the CDR3 plus reference TRBV7-9 and TRBJ1-1, the full variable domain is DTGVSQNPRHKITKRGQNVTFRCDPISEHNRLYWYRQTLGQGPEFLTYFQNEAQLEKSRLLSDRFSAERPKGSFSTLEIQRTEQGDSAMYLCASSTGQGAAFFGQGTRLTVV.

This clone came up a few times. J is TRBJ1-5 and V is TRBV5-1; D may be TRBD1 (5 bases). This CDR3 region has 16 residues. Germline V gives CDR1 SGHRS, CDR2 YFSETQ. Trimming removed 0 bases from V and 0 bases from J, with 10 bases in between. The CDR3 DNA reads TGCGCCAGCAGCTTGGGACAGATTGATAGCAATCAGCCCCAGCATTTT. Translation: CASSLGQIDSNQPQHF.

Points on this clone: Mismatch with germline at one junction end may stem from a read error. The chain couples TRBV12-3 or TRBV12-4 to TRBJ1-4; 11 bases align to TRBD1. The CDR3 covers 13 residues. As DNA, the CDR3 is TGTGCCAGCGGACAGGGGGCTAAAGAAAAACTGTTTTTT. Protein product: CASGQGAKEKLFF.

The chain has TRBV5-1 and TRBJ1-2; D call uncertain. The CDR3 extends over 16 amino acids. The germline V and J ends were trimmed by 2 bases and 0 bases, with 14 bases remaining between them. Germline V gives CDR1 SGHRS, CDR2 YFSETQ. This CDR3 reads CASSFRLAGSNYGYTF. The CDR3, as DNA: TGCGCCAGCAGCTTCCGGTTGGCAGGATCTAACTATGGCTACACCTTC.

The chain is built from TRBV9 and TRBJ2-4; D call uncertain. Germline CDR1 SGDLS, CDR2 YYNGEE. The CDR3 consists of 16 residues. Trimming removed 4 bases from V and 0 bases from J, with 14 bases in between. The CDR3 here is CASSPRGALAKNIQYF. The CDR3 DNA is TGTGCCAGCAGCCCCCGAGGTGCGTTAGCCAAAAACATTCAGTACTTC.

As to this clone: Other DNA sequences from this sample encode an identical CDR3 as well. The rearrangement uses TRBV5-1 and TRBJ1-1; 9 bases agree with TRBD1. The ends lost 3 bases at V and 5 bases at J; junction bases unmatched: 8. The germline V gene encodes CDR1 SGHRS and CDR2 YFSETQ. The CDR3 spans 15 residues. As DNA, the CDR3 is TGCGCCAGCAGCTCTTCGACAGGGGGGAGAACTGAAGCTTTCTTT. Its protein product is CASSSSTGGRTEAFF.

V is TRBV9 and J is TRBJ1-1; D possibly corresponds to TRBD1 (5 bases). Germline-derived CDR1 and CDR2 are SGDLS and YYNGEE. The V end was cut by 0 bases, the J end by 0 bases, with 6 bases between. The CDR3 loop spans 14 amino acids. The CDR3 DNA reads TGTGCCAGCAGCGTAGGGGGCGTGAACACTGAAGCTTTCTTT. Protein sequence: CASSVGGVNTEAFF.

The rearrangement links TRBV7-9 to TRBJ2-7; 16 bases agree with TRBD2. Looked up from germline, CDR1 is SEHNR and CDR2 is FQNEAQ (reference sequence). With V trimmed by 4 bases and J by 5 bases, 11 bases remained unmatched. The CDR3 runs 18 residues. The CDR3 coding sequence is TGTGCCAGCAGCTCCATCCCCGGGACTAGCGGGGGGGCCCACGAGCAGTACTTC. Its protein is CASSSIPGTSGGAHEQYF.

This chain connects TRBV15 to TRBJ1-6, with D possibly matching TRBD1 (5 bases). The germline gives CDR1 LNHNV, CDR2 YYDKDF (reference sequence). The V and J ends lost 0 bases and 10 bases respectively, with 16 bases between them. The CDR3 loop spans 16 amino acids. The CDR3 loop is CATSRDPQGGNSPLHF. As DNA, the CDR3 is TGTGCCACCAGCAGAGATCCCCAGGGCGGTAACTCACCCCTCCACTTT. The variable domain in full, with the rest retrieved from reference TRBV15 and TRBJ1-6, is DAMVIQNPRYQVTQFGKPVTLSCSQTLNHNVMYWYQQKSSQAPKLLFHYYDKDFNNEADTPDNFQSRRPNTSFCFLDIRSPGLGDTAMYLCATSRDPQGGNSPLHFGNGTRLTVT.

J is TRBJ1-3 and V is TRBV10-3, with 7 bases fitting TRBD1. Per the germline V gene, CDR1 is ENHRY and CDR2 is SYGVKD. The CDR3 runs 14 residues. Trimming removed 8 bases from V and 3 bases from J; junction bases left unmatched: 7. The CDR3 loop reads CAIRDRVVGNTIYF. CDR3 sequence (DNA): TGTGCCATCCGGGACAGAGTTGTTGGAAACACCATATATTTT.

The chain employs TRBV19 and TRBJ2-5; weak D call: TRBD1 (6 bases). The V gene's germline CDR1 is LNHDA and CDR2 SQIVND (reference sequence). CDR3 length equals 15 residues. V lost 4 bases, J lost 2 bases, and 14 bases lay in between. CDR3 sequence: CASSRGGDRQETQYF. As DNA, the CDR3 is TGTGCCAGTAGTAGAGGGGGAGACAGACAAGAGACCCAGTACTTC.

The chain is built from TRBV7-2 and TRBJ1-1; 8 nucleotides agree with TRBD1. Germline V gene lookup returns CDR1 SGHTA and CDR2 FQGNSA. Trimming removed 5 bases from V and 5 bases from J; junction bases left unmatched: 7. The CDR3 has 14 residues. In DNA, the CDR3 is TGTGCCAGCAGCCCGCAGGGGGCAGGTACTGAAGCTTTCTTT. Translated, it gives CASSPQGAGTEAFF. The entire variable domain, with the rest obtained from reference TRBV7-2 and TRBJ1-1, is as follows: GAGVSQSPSNKVTEKGKDVELRCDPISGHTALYWYRQSLGQGLEFLIYFQGNSAPDKSGLPSDRFSAERTGGSVSTLTIQRTQQEDSAVYLCASSPQGAGTEAFFGQGTRLTVV.

J is TRBJ1-6 and V is TRBV30; tentatively, D is TRBD1 (5 bases). Trimming removed 2 bases at V and 6 bases at J, with 14 bases between. The CDR3 covers 15 residues. CDR1 GTSNPN and CDR2 SVGIG come from the germline V gene (reference sequence). Here the CDR3 reads CAWSFRFRVNSPLHF. CDR3 coding DNA: TGTGCCTGGAGTTTTCGGTTCAGGGTTAATTCACCCCTCCACTTT.

This CDR3 is CASSQFASGSTDTQYF. The CDR3 region has the DNA TGCGCCAGCAGCCAATTTGCTAGCGGAAGCACAGATACGCAGTATTTT. This chain connects TRBV4-1 to TRBJ2-3; 7 positions match TRBD2. V gave up 2 bases and J gave up 0 bases; unmatched junction bases: 5. Per germline, CDR1 MGHRA and CDR2 YSYEKL. The CDR3 sequence is 16 residues long.

This chain joins TRBV2 and TRBJ2-5; TRBD2 is a possible D gene (5 bases). CDR3 length equals 16 residues. The germline V and J ends were trimmed by 3 bases and 4 bases, with 18 bases remaining between them. Germline CDR1 is SNHLY and CDR2 is FYNNEI. In nucleotides, the CDR3 is TGTGCCAGCAGTGACCCCTCTAGCAGCGAGGGAGAGACCCAGTACTTC. This gives the protein CASSDPSSSEGETQYF.

J is TRBJ1-1 and V is TRBV27; possible D gene TRBD1, 6 bases. The germline V gene encodes CDR1 MNHEY and CDR2 SMNVEV (reference sequence). V shed 5 bases and J shed 3 bases, with 13 bases lying between them. The CDR3 sequence is 14 residues long. As DNA, the CDR3 is TGTGCCAGCAGTCCGCTACAGGGTGACACTGAAGCTTTCTTT. It is translated as CASSPLQGDTEAFF.

The chain recombines TRBV7-3 with TRBJ2-3, with 7 bases lining up with TRBD2. The J segment lost 3 bases and the V segment lost 3 bases, leaving 3 bases of the junction unmatched. Germline CDR1 SGHTA, CDR2 FQGTGA. This CDR3 has 14 amino acids. The CDR3 reads CASSLTSYTDTQYF. The DNA for the CDR3 is TGTGCCAGCAGCTTGACTAGCTATACAGATACGCAGTATTTT.

This clone was counted only a few times. This CDR3 reads CASSRGGQNQPQHF. The CDR3 DNA reads TGTGCCAGCAGTAGAGGGGGTCAGAATCAGCCCCAGCATTTT. V gene TRBV2 combines with J gene TRBJ1-5, with a possible D match to TRBD1 (6 bases). Germline-derived CDR1 and CDR2 are SNHLY and FYNNEI. There are 14 residues in the CDR3. Trimming took off 5 bases at V and 4 bases at J, with 12 bases between the two ends.

The chain uses TRBV6-5 and TRBJ1-1, with 8 bases lining up with TRBD1. CDR1 and CDR2 from the germline V gene are MNHEY and SVGAGI. With 5 bases clipped from V and 4 bases from J, the junction kept 6 bases outside the gene matches. The CDR3 length is 14 residues. CDR3 sequence: CASSRGQGATEAFF. Written as DNA, the CDR3 is TGTGCCAGCAGTCGTGGACAGGGAGCCACTGAAGCTTTCTTT.

This chain connects TRBV20-1 to TRBJ2-2, with TRBD2 matching over 11 bases. This CDR3 has 17 residues. V shed 3 bases, J shed 4 bases, and the junction held 10 bases outside the gene matches. CDR1 and CDR2 (germline): DFQATT, SNEGSKA (reference sequence). The CDR3 region has the DNA TGCAGTGCTAGTGGCCTAGCGGGGGGTCGAGGCACCGGGGAGCTGTTTTTT. It is translated as CSASGLAGGRGTGELFF.

The chain carries TRBV9 and TRBJ1-4; a weak D match, TRBD1 (6 bases). The CDR3 has 14 residues. In germline, CDR1 is SGDLS, CDR2 YYNGEE. The ends were cut back, 4 bases at V and 7 bases at J, with 14 bases in the middle. The CDR3 sequence: CASSNPGAGEKLFF. The CDR3 nucleotides read TGTGCCAGCAGCAACCCAGGGGCGGGTGAAAAACTGTTTTTT.